The 14 T cell receptor beta chains below all came from one sample that was sequenced in a study of regulatory and conventional T cells in RAG deficiency. Conventional CD4+ T cells were sorted from blood as CD25-low CD127-high cells. This table comes from immunoSEQ multiplex PCR, and its TCRdb copy is limited to in-frame clones, with some not included. The data show 20,000 to 25,000 clones, with around 95% seen just once and roughly 1.3% held by the top ten. This same sample was also taken into another study, of regulatory T cells. From that study: Amplification used 52 TRBV primers and 13 TRBJ primers.

The sequenced sample was CD25- CD4+ T cells sorted from blood. Receptors originate from a human donor in good health.

This chain connects TRBV29-1 to TRBJ2-3; D possibly corresponds to TRBD2 (6 bases). This CDR3 region has 16 residues. V shed 0 bases and J shed 0 bases, with 13 bases lying between them. CDR1 is SQVTM and CDR2 is ANQGSEA in the germline V gene. The CDR3 region is CSVEDGEELSTDTQYF. CDR3 sequence (DNA): TGCAGCGTTGAAGATGGGGAGGAACTGAGCACAGATACGCAGTATTTT.

This clone turned up a few times. The chain has TRBV6-1 and TRBJ1-1, with no clear D. V shed 0 bases and J shed 5 bases, with 13 bases lying between them. Germline V lookup: CDR1 MNHNS, CDR2 SASEGT. CDR3 length equals 15 residues. CDR3 coding DNA: TGTGCCAGCAGTGAAGCGCTCGTAGCCCGGACTGAAGCTTTCTTT. Translated: CASSEALVARTEAFF.

This rearrangement joins TRBV19 to TRBJ1-6; 10 nucleotides agree with TRBD1. The length of the CDR3 is 16 residues. The V segment lost 8 bases and the J segment 0 bases; nucleotides outside the gene matches: 4. The germline CDR1 and CDR2 sequences are LNHDA and SQIVND (reference sequence). The CDR3 DNA reads as TGTGCCAGTCAGACAGGGGGCTTCTCCTATAATTCACCCCTCCACTTT. Its translation is CASQTGGFSYNSPLHF.

The chain carries TRBV28 and TRBJ1-1; unclear D gene. The CDR3 runs to 11 residues. In germline, CDR1 is MDHEN, CDR2 SYDVKM. Deletions cut 3 bases from V and 3 bases from J, with 2 bases between. The CDR3 region has the DNA TGTGCCAGCAGTTTCGACACTGAAGCTTTCTTT. Translation gives CASSFDTEAFF. The full variable domain, its missing parts supplied by reference TRBV28 and TRBJ1-1, is DVKVTQSSRYLVKRTGEKVFLECVQDMDHENMFWYRQDPGLGLRLIYFSYDVKMKEKGDIPEGYSVSREKKERFSLILESASTNQTSMYLCASSFDTEAFFGQGTRLTVV.

This clone has only one observation. The V call is TRBV4-1, the J call TRBJ2-7; possibly TRBD2 for D (6 bases). Germline CDR1 is MGHRA and CDR2 is YSYEKL. The CDR3 has 15 amino acids. Trimming left V 0 bases short and J 2 bases short, with 11 bases between. The CDR3, as DNA: TGCGCCAGCAGCCAAGATAGCGGCGGGCCCTACGAGCAGTACTTC. Encoded protein: CASSQDSGGPYEQYF.

V gene TRBV27 combines with J gene TRBJ1-3; no reliable D call. V lost 6 bases, J lost 0 bases, and 9 bases lay in between. Germline V lookup: CDR1 MNHEY, CDR2 SMNVEV (reference sequence). The CDR3 totals 14 residues. CDR3 DNA: TGTGCCAGCAGAATGCTGAGCTCTGGAAACACCATATATTTT. The encoded protein is CASRMLSSGNTIYF.

The chain is built from TRBV29-1 and TRBJ1-6, with D unresolved. This CDR3 region has 14 residues. Germline V gene sequence: CDR1 SQVTM, CDR2 ANQGSEA. Trimming took 6 bases from V and 2 from J, leaving 11 bases between them. The CDR3 nucleotides read TGCAGCGTGAGAGCGGAAGCCTATAATTCACCCCTCCACTTT. Protein sequence: CSVRAEAYNSPLHF.

A word on this clone: Other nucleotide sequences from this sample produce the same CDR3. This chain links TRBV5-1 with TRBJ1-6; D possibly corresponds to TRBD1 (6 bases). Germline V lookup: CDR1 SGHRS, CDR2 YFSETQ. The CDR3 loop spans 14 amino acids. Trimming removed 4 bases at V and 5 bases at J, with 10 bases between. The CDR3 region is CASSPDSHNSPLHF. Written as DNA, the CDR3 is TGCGCCAGCAGCCCGGACAGCCATAATTCACCCCTCCACTTT.

The rearrangement joins TRBV9 to TRBJ1-2, with TRBD1 matching over 9 bases. The CDR3 runs 16 residues. V gave up 4 bases and J gave up 2 bases; unmatched junction bases: 9. Germline lookup yields CDR1 SGDLS and CDR2 YYNGEE. The CDR3 DNA is TGTGCCAGCAGCCCGCAGAGGGACAGGGAAAACTATGGCTACACCTTC. Translated: CASSPQRDRENYGYTF. Supplemented by reference TRBV9 and TRBJ1-2, the full variable domain reads DSGVTQTPKHLITATGQRVTLRCSPRSGDLSVYWYQQSLDQGLQFLIQYYNGEERAKGNILERFSAQQFPDLHSELNLSSLELGDSALYFCASSPQRDRENYGYTFGSGTRLTVV.

The chain links TRBV4-1 to TRBJ1-5, with D hard to call. V was trimmed by 0 bases and J by 4 bases, leaving 13 bases between them. Germline assignment: CDR1 MGHRA and CDR2 YSYEKL. This CDR3 is built from 16 residues. Here the CDR3 reads CASSQELVQFNQPQHF. The CDR3 DNA reads as TGCGCCAGCAGCCAAGAACTGGTACAGTTTAATCAGCCCCAGCATTTT.

V usage is TRBV25-1 and J usage is TRBJ2-7; the match to TRBD1 covers 8 bases. The CDR3 spans 14 residues. The trim removed 4 bases at V and 7 bases at J, leaving 9 bases unmatched. Looked up from germline, CDR1 is MGHDK and CDR2 is SYGVNS. The CDR3: CASSGTTGEREQYF. As DNA, the CDR3 is TGTGCCAGCAGTGGGACGACAGGGGAAAGAGAGCAGTACTTC.

This chain joins TRBV2 and TRBJ1-6, with D uncertain. V lost 6 bases, J lost 7 bases, and 13 bases lay in between. Germline V gene lookup returns CDR1 SNHLY and CDR2 FYNNEI. The CDR3 runs 14 residues. CDR3 amino acids: CASSPGGGNSPLHF. The CDR3 coding sequence is TGTGCCAGCAGCCCTGGAGGTGGGAATTCACCCCTCCACTTT. The full variable domain, in which reference TRBV2 and TRBJ1-6 provide the parts outside the CDR3, is EPEVTQTPSHQVTQMGQEVILRCVPISNHLYFYWYRQILGQKVEFLVSFYNNEISEKSEIFDDQFSVERPDGSNFTLKIRSTKLEDSAMYFCASSPGGGNSPLHFGNGTRLTVT.

The V and J genes are TRBV2 and TRBJ2-3; tentatively, D is TRBD2 (5 bases). V lost 10 bases and J lost 0, with 17 bases in between. This CDR3 is 15 amino acids long. Germline CDR1 reads SNHLY; CDR2 reads FYNNEI. The CDR3 nucleotides read TGTGCCACAGCAATAGGAGGCCCTAGCACAGATACGCAGTATTTT. It yields the protein CATAIGGPSTDTQYF.

The gene calls are TRBV5-4 and TRBJ2-1; 9 positions match TRBD2. V lost 3 bases, J lost 6 bases, and 7 bases stayed unmatched. CDR3 length: 15 amino acids. Germline-derived CDR1 and CDR2 are SGHNT and YYREEE (reference sequence). The CDR3 loop reads CASSWGGTSFNEQFF. The CDR3 coding sequence is TGTGCCAGCAGCTGGGGCGGGACTAGCTTCAATGAGCAGTTCTTC.